The 16 T cell receptor beta chains listed next were all sequenced from one sample in a study of T cells in Graves' hyperthyroidism and ophthalmopathy. Amplification of TCR beta CDR3 regions used RNA as the template. A set of HTBI primers served as the primers for a first-round RT-PCR of the TCR CDR3. Using its own MiXCR run on the multiplex PCR reads, TCRdb lists one record per CDR3 protein. The sample has around 430,000 distinct CDR3 sequences, about 15% seen once. Sequencing input: blood. These receptor sequences come from a woman aged 25 to 39 with Graves' hyperthyroidism.

The chain links TRBV5-1 to TRBJ2-5; 10 bases map to TRBD1. The CDR3 covers 15 residues. Germline trimming cut 4 bases from V and 5 bases from J; bases unmatched to any gene: 8. CDR1 is SGHRS and CDR2 is YFSETQ in the germline V gene. CDR3 residues: CASSKDRGRSETQYF. CDR3 nucleotides: TGCGCCAGCAGCAAAGACAGGGGGCGGTCGGAGACCCAGTACTTC.

Ten or more counts support this clonotype. V gene TRBV2 combines with J gene TRBJ1-1; 11 bases fit TRBD1. With V trimmed by 6 bases and J by 6 bases, 3 bases remained unmatched. Germline V gene sequence: CDR1 SNHLY, CDR2 FYNNEI. The CDR3 has 13 amino acids. In nucleotides, the CDR3 is TGTGCCAGCAGCGGGACAGGGGGGGCTGAAGCTTTCTTT. Protein product: CASSGTGGAEAFF.

This clonotype came up once. A much larger clonotype is one base distant, so this may be a read error. The chain carries TRBV5-1 and TRBJ2-7, with TRBD1 identical over 7 bases. Germline V CDR1 and CDR2: SGHRS, YFSETQ. The CDR3 consists of 14 residues. CDR3 region: CVSSSGQTFDEQYF. DNA for the CDR3: TGCGTCAGCAGCTCGGGACAGACCTTCGACGAGCAGTACTTC.

This clonotype was recorded at least ten times. The rearrangement uses TRBV18 and TRBJ1-2; weak D call: TRBD1 (5 bases). The CDR3 consists of 15 residues. V was trimmed by 3 bases and J by 0 bases, leaving 11 bases between them. The germline gives CDR1 KGHSH, CDR2 LQKENI. This CDR3 reads CASSPIDSPNYGYTF. In DNA, the CDR3 is TGTGCCAGCTCACCCATCGACAGCCCTAACTATGGCTACACCTTC. Together with reference TRBV18 and TRBJ1-2, the CDR3 gives the full variable domain: NAGVMQNPRHLVRRRGQEARLRCSPMKGHSHVYWYRQLPEEGLKFMVYLQKENIIDESGMPKERFSAEFPKEGPSILRIQQVVRGDSAAYFCASSPIDSPNYGYTFGSGTRLTVV.

This clonotype has a handful of counts. This chain uses TRBV9 with TRBJ2-1, with D perhaps TRBD2 (6 bases). The germline gives CDR1 SGDLS, CDR2 YYNGEE. The V end was cut by 4 bases, the J end by 5 bases, with 16 bases between. The CDR3 covers 15 residues. This chain's CDR3 is CASSPRLEGDNEQFF. CDR3 DNA sequence: TGTGCCAGCAGCCCGAGACTAGAAGGGGACAATGAGCAGTTCTTC.

As regards this clonotype: A much larger clone sits a single nucleotide away, making a read error possible. Given the absence of the conserved phenylalanine or tryptophan at the CDR3 end, a read error is likely. The V and J genes are TRBV12-3 or TRBV12-4 and TRBJ1-2, with 9 bases identical to TRBD1. Germline trimming cut 5 bases from V and 0 bases from J; bases unmatched to any gene: 4. The CDR3 has 15 residues. CDR3 nucleotide sequence: TGTGCCAGCAGTCCGACAGGGGGATCTAACTATGGCTACACCCTC. It yields the protein CASSPTGGSNYGYTL.

With regard to this clonotype: A read error may explain this, as a much larger clone is one base away. This chain uses TRBV27 with TRBJ1-5; 8 nucleotides agree with TRBD1. The CDR3 loop spans 16 amino acids. In germline, CDR1 is MNHEY, CDR2 SMNVEV (reference sequence). CDR3 DNA: TGTGCCAGCCAAGACAGGGGAGGGTTGAGCAATCAGCCCCAGCGTTTT. Amino acid sequence: CASQDRGGLSNQPQRF.

There are a few counts of this clonotype. The chain couples TRBV15 to TRBJ1-3; D is unclear. The length of the CDR3 is 17 residues. V gave up 0 bases and J gave up 2 bases, with 14 bases separating them. Germline loops: CDR1 LNHNV, CDR2 YYDKDF (reference sequence). The CDR3 DNA is TGTGCCACCAGCAGAGATATGGCAGGCGCCCCTGGAAACACCATATATTTT. This sequence encodes CATSRDMAGAPGNTIYF.

Of note for this clonotype: A read error may account for a junction end that differs from germline. V usage is TRBV5-4 and J usage is TRBJ2-3, with 12 bases lining up with TRBD2. The CDR3 sequence is 17 residues long. Per the germline V gene, CDR1 is SGHNT and CDR2 is YYREEE (reference sequence). CDR3 bases: TGTGCCAGCACCTTGCGACTAGCGGGGGACTTCACAGATACGCAGTATTTT. As protein: CASTLRLAGDFTDTQYF.

This chain's CDR3 is CAIAWTSGSNTGELFF. CDR3 bases: TGTGCCATCGCGTGGACTAGCGGGTCGAACACCGGGGAGCTGTTTTTT. The V call is TRBV10-3, the J call TRBJ2-2; TRBD2 aligns across 11 bases. Germline lookup yields CDR1 ENHRY and CDR2 SYGVKD. J gave up 0 bases and V 8 bases, and 5 bases lay outside the gene matches. The CDR3 sequence is 16 residues long.

This clonotype was observed a handful of times. The chain employs TRBV28 and TRBJ1-2; 8 bases are a match to TRBD1. Germline V CDR1 and CDR2: MDHEN, SYDVKM. Trimming at V came to 4 bases and at J to 6 bases, leaving 4 bases not matched to a gene. This CDR3 is built from 13 residues. The CDR3 DNA reads TGTGCCAGCAGTTACAGGGGGGCAAATGGCTACACCTTC. This gives the protein CASSYRGANGYTF.

This chain joins TRBV13 and TRBJ2-4; either TRBD1 or TRBD2 may fit D (5 bases each). This CDR3 has 15 amino acids. Germline V gene lookup returns CDR1 PRHDT and CDR2 FYEKMQ (reference sequence). Between the trimmed V and J ends, which lost 2 bases and 8 bases, there was a span of 16 bases. The CDR3 coding sequence is TGTGCCAGCAGCTTAACAGGCGCGAGGGCTGACATTCAGTACTTC. Translation: CASSLTGARADIQYF.

This clonotype was counted at least ten times. The gene calls are TRBV7-2 and TRBJ2-3; 11 bases line up with TRBD2. The CDR3 consists of 15 residues. V was pared by 5 bases and J by 3 bases, with 4 bases of the junction left unmatched. Germline V CDR1 and CDR2: SGHTA, FQGNSA. The DNA for the CDR3 is TGTGCCAGCAGCCCGACTAGCGGGATTACAGATACGCAGTATTTT. It specifies CASSPTSGITDTQYF.

This clonotype was counted many times. The V call is TRBV7-2, the J call TRBJ2-1; TRBD2 matches at 8 bases. This CDR3 is built from 16 residues. Trimming cost V 3 bases and J 7 bases; bases outside gene matches: 11. Germline V gene data show CDR1 as SGHTA and CDR2 as FQGNSA. CDR3 amino acids: CASSFSFGGRRNEQFF. The DNA of the CDR3 is TGTGCCAGCAGCTTCTCCTTCGGCGGGAGGAGGAATGAGCAGTTCTTC.

In this sample, this clonotype turned up many times. The V gene is TRBV30, the J gene TRBJ1-1, with a possible D match to TRBD1 (6 bases). The CDR3 has 15 residues. Trimming shortened V by 1 base and J by 0 bases, and 12 bases separated the two germline ends. Germline V gives CDR1 GTSNPN, CDR2 SVGIG (reference sequence). The CDR3 sequence is CAWSEQGRVNTEAFF. CDR3 DNA: TGTGCCTGGAGTGAACAGGGTCGGGTGAACACTGAAGCTTTCTTT.

This rearrangement joins TRBV7-9 to TRBJ2-7; 10 positions match TRBD2. Per germline, CDR1 SEHNR and CDR2 FQNEAQ (reference sequence). V lost 5 bases to trimming and J lost 6 bases; unmatched junction nucleotides: 13. The CDR3 runs to 16 residues. As DNA, the CDR3 is TGTGCCAGCAGCCCCGGGGGAGCGGGAGGGAGTCGCGAGCAGTACTTC. It translates to CASSPGGAGGSREQYF.